The 30 T cell receptor beta chains listed next were all sequenced from one sample in a study of blood T cell repertoires in COVID-19. TCRdb keeps only in-frame clones here, not all; method: immunoSEQ multiplex PCR. The sample lists about 99,000 clones; about 86% were seen once. Sequencing used peripheral blood. These receptors all come from a woman aged 80 or over with active or convalescent COVID-19.

V and J are TRBV19 and TRBJ1-2, with TRBD1 matching over 9 bases. The V segment lost 5 bases and the J segment 2 bases; nucleotides outside the gene matches: 9. In germline, CDR1 is LNHDA, CDR2 SQIVND (reference sequence). This CDR3 comprises 16 residues. CDR3 region: CASSRAPTGGNYGYTF. In DNA form, the CDR3 reads TGTGCCAGTAGTCGAGCCCCGACAGGGGGAAACTATGGCTACACCTTC. The full variable domain, with the rest looked up from reference TRBV19 and TRBJ1-2, is DGGITQSPKYLFRKEGQNVTLSCEQNLNHDAMYWYRQDPGQGLRLIYYSQIVNDFQKGDIAEGYSVSREKKESFPLTVTSAQKNPTAFYLCASSRAPTGGNYGYTFGSGTRLTVV.

The rearrangement joins TRBV6-2 or TRBV6-3 to TRBJ2-7, with TRBD2 as a possible D gene (5 bases). From germline, CDR1 is MNHEY and CDR2 SVGEGT. Trimming took off 6 bases at V and 7 bases at J, with 19 bases between the two ends. CDR3 length: 14 residues. The CDR3 DNA is TGTGCCAGCAGCGGCCGACGGACGGAGCGGGAGCAGTACTTC. It encodes CASSGRRTEREQYF.

The rearrangement links TRBV9 to TRBJ1-1, with TRBD1 identical over 11 bases. The CDR3 spans 14 residues. The germline V gene encodes CDR1 SGDLS and CDR2 YYNGEE. V dropped 4 bases and J dropped 6; count of bases not matched to a gene: 5. Here the CDR3 DNA reads TGTGCCAGCAGCCCCAGGACAGGGGGCTCTGAAGCTTTCTTT. Its translation: CASSPRTGGSEAFF.

Details on this clone: A read error may account for a junction end that differs from germline. The V call is TRBV9, the J call TRBJ2-3, with 11 positions matching TRBD2. There are 13 residues in the CDR3. Germline lookup yields CDR1 SGDLS and CDR2 YYNGEE. The CDR3: CASSVELAGAPLF. The CDR3 DNA sequence: TGTGCCAGCAGCGTAGAACTAGCGGGAGCCCCCCTGTTT.

CDR3 protein: CAWSSGRISDTQYF. The CDR3 DNA follows: TGTGCCTGGAGTAGCGGGAGGATCTCAGATACGCAGTATTTT. J is TRBJ2-3 and V is TRBV30; 9 bases fit TRBD2. The CDR3 runs to 14 residues. The V segment lost 2 bases and the J segment 4 bases; nucleotides outside the gene matches: 4. CDR1 is GTSNPN, CDR2 SVGIG, per germline (reference sequence).

CDR3 amino acids: CASSYGRDYGYTF. CDR3 nucleotide sequence: TGTGCCAGCAGTTACGGGCGGGACTATGGCTACACCTTC. The gene calls are TRBV6-2 or TRBV6-3 and TRBJ1-2; D ambiguous. V lost 2 bases and J lost 3, with 7 bases in between. The germline gives CDR1 MNHEY, CDR2 SVGEGT. The CDR3 contains 13 residues.

This chain uses TRBV28 with TRBJ1-6, with 7 bases matching TRBD1. Germline CDR1 reads MDHEN; CDR2 reads SYDVKM. The CDR3 length is 12 residues. V lost 6 bases, J lost 18 bases, and 11 bases stayed unmatched. DNA for the CDR3: TGTGCCAGCAGGTCCGGGACAGCGCTTCCCCACTTT. It translates to CASRSGTALPHF.

The chain has TRBV28 and TRBJ2-7; 12 bases match TRBD2. The V and J ends lost 4 bases and 4 bases, in that order; junction bases with no gene match: 5. This CDR3 has 15 amino acids. Germline CDR1 and CDR2: MDHEN and SYDVKM. Written as DNA, the CDR3 is TGTGCCAGCAGTTCTGGACTAGCGGGAAATTACGAGCAGTACTTC. Translating gives CASSSGLAGNYEQYF.

The V and J genes are TRBV9 and TRBJ1-6, with D tentatively TRBD1 (6 bases). There are 16 residues in the CDR3. Germline CDR1 reads SGDLS; CDR2 reads YYNGEE. The V and J ends lost 3 bases and 10 bases respectively, with 20 bases between them. CDR3: CASSGGTWTAGSPLHF. CDR3 DNA: TGTGCCAGCAGCGGCGGAACTTGGACAGCCGGATCACCCCTCCACTTT.

The chain joins TRBV13 to TRBJ1-1, with 8 bases that match TRBD1. This CDR3 comprises 15 residues. The V gene end was trimmed by 4 bases and the J gene end by 1 base; junction bases not matched to a gene: 5. From germline, CDR1 is PRHDT and CDR2 FYEKMQ (reference sequence). CDR3 sequence: CASSSIDRGNTEAFF. The DNA for the CDR3 is TGTGCCAGCAGCTCCATCGACAGGGGGAACACTGAAGCTTTCTTT.

The chain uses TRBV11-3 and TRBJ2-1; 7 bases match TRBD1. Germline assignment: CDR1 SGHNT and CDR2 YENEEA. The CDR3 is 14 amino acids. The V gene end was trimmed by 5 bases and the J gene end by 1 base; junction bases not matched to a gene: 2. CDR3 nucleotide sequence: TGTGCCAGCAGCCCCAGGGGGTCCTACAATGAGCAGTTCTTC. Its translation: CASSPRGSYNEQFF. The variable domain in full, completed from reference TRBV11-3 and TRBJ2-1, reads EAGVVQSPRYKIIEKKQPVAFWCNPISGHNTLYWYLQNLGQGPELLIRYENEEAVDDSQLPKDRFSAERLKGVDSTLKIQPAELGDSAVYLCASSPRGSYNEQFFGPGTRLTVL.

J is TRBJ2-7 and V is TRBV6-5; D might be TRBD1 (5 bases). Per the germline V gene, CDR1 is MNHEY and CDR2 is SVGAGI. V was clipped by 7 bases and J by 4 bases, with 11 bases between them. This CDR3 is 12 amino acids long. In nucleotides, the CDR3 is TGTGCCAGCACTACGGACATGTACGAGCAGTACTTC. This codes for CASTTDMYEQYF.

The chain links TRBV19 to TRBJ1-2; D perhaps matches TRBD1 (5 bases). V lost 8 bases and J lost 7, with 14 bases in between. This CDR3 has 12 amino acids. Germline lookup yields CDR1 LNHDA and CDR2 SQIVND (reference sequence). The CDR3 bases are TGTGCCAGTGCTACAGGTACCCCTGGCTACACCTTC. This gives the protein CASATGTPGYTF.

V gene TRBV3-1 (or the pseudogene TRBV3-2) combines with J gene TRBJ2-7; perhaps TRBD2 as D (5 bases). The germline CDR1 and CDR2 sequences are LGHDT and YNNKEL (reference sequence). The CDR3 has 15 residues. V gave up 2 bases and J gave up 0 bases, with 11 bases separating them. The CDR3 spells CASSQRPEGSYEQYF. The CDR3 nucleotides read TGTGCCAGCAGCCAAAGGCCTGAGGGCTCCTACGAGCAGTACTTC.

This chain joins TRBV14 and TRBJ1-3; D remains ambiguous. The CDR3 covers 15 residues. Trimming stripped 1 base from V and 0 bases from J, with 7 bases between. Germline assignment: CDR1 SGHDN and CDR2 FVKESK. DNA of the CDR3: TGTGCCAGCAGCCAAGGACTGATCTCTGGAAACACCATATATTTT. It translates to CASSQGLISGNTIYF.

V and J are TRBV5-6 and TRBJ1-4; 8 nucleotides line up with TRBD1. The V and J ends lost 4 bases and 8 bases, in that order; junction bases with no gene match: 10. The CDR3 totals 15 residues. Germline V lookup: CDR1 SGHDT, CDR2 YYEEEE. The CDR3 sequence: CASSLNRGSREKLFF. The CDR3 DNA reads TGTGCCAGCAGCCTTAACAGGGGGTCAAGGGAAAAACTGTTTTTT.

V and J are TRBV30 and TRBJ1-2; D not resolved. Germline CDR1 is GTSNPN and CDR2 is SVGIG (reference sequence). The CDR3 has 14 amino acids. V was cut by 4 bases and J by 4 bases, with 16 bases left in between. CDR3 nucleotide sequence: TGTGCCTGGAATAAACCCCCGGGATCCTATGGCTACACCTTC. This sequence encodes CAWNKPPGSYGYTF.

CDR3 protein: CASSLEWHPNTEAFF. CDR3 coding DNA: TGTGCCAGCAGCTTAGAATGGCACCCGAACACTGAAGCTTTCTTT. This chain links TRBV7-4 with TRBJ1-1; D is undetermined. Trimming took 1 base from V and 1 from J, leaving 10 bases between them. From germline, CDR1 is SGHVT and CDR2 SQSDAQ. CDR3 size: 15 residues.

The genes are TRBV18 and TRBJ1-1, with a weak D call TRBD1 (6 bases). The germline gives CDR1 KGHSH, CDR2 LQKENI. The CDR3 loop spans 15 amino acids. With 1 base removed from V and 3 bases from J, the gap between germline ends came to 12 bases. The CDR3, as DNA: TGTGCCAGCTCACCACAACAGGGTAGGGACACTGAAGCTTTCTTT. Translating it yields CASSPQQGRDTEAFF.

This clone has just a few counts. The J gene is TRBJ1-2, the V gene TRBV27; 9 nucleotides line up with TRBD1. The CDR3 contains 17 residues. Unmatched junction bases numbered 12, after V lost 3 bases and J lost 4 bases. Germline CDR1 reads MNHEY; CDR2 reads SMNVEV (reference sequence). The CDR3 sequence is CASSFLPGQGRAYGYTF. The CDR3 DNA sequence: TGTGCCAGCAGTTTTCTGCCGGGACAGGGAAGGGCCTATGGCTACACCTTC.

This clone was seen more than once but under ten times. The V and J genes are TRBV18 and TRBJ1-1; TRBD1 matches at 8 bases. Germline-derived CDR1 and CDR2 are KGHSH and LQKENI. CDR3 length: 16 amino acids. The junction had 9 bases not matched to a gene; V was cut back by 3 bases and J by 3 bases. The CDR3 nucleotides are TGTGCCAGCTCACCTCAACGCCAGGGGGCGTACACTGAAGCTTTCTTT. It codes for CASSPQRQGAYTEAFF.

The V and J genes are TRBV7-2 and TRBJ2-1; the match to TRBD2 covers 13 bases. The CDR3 runs to 17 residues. CDR1 is SGHTA, CDR2 FQGNSA, per germline. V dropped 5 bases and J dropped 7; count of bases not matched to a gene: 11. This chain's CDR3 is CASSPRPGLAGRNEQFF. In DNA, the CDR3 is TGTGCCAGCAGCCCCCGGCCGGGACTAGCGGGACGTAATGAGCAGTTCTTC.

The rearrangement uses TRBV27 and TRBJ2-6; D ambiguous. There are 17 residues in the CDR3. Germline values: CDR1 MNHEY, CDR2 SMNVEV (reference sequence). Trimming stripped 0 bases from V and 1 base from J, with 10 bases between. The DNA for the CDR3 is TGTGCCAGCAGTTTATCGGCACTAAGATCTGGGGCCAACGTCCTGACTTTC. This gives the protein CASSLSALRSGANVLTF.

In its sample, this clone was seen once. The rearrangement joins TRBV3-1 (or the pseudogene TRBV3-2) to TRBJ1-6; TRBD1 might be the D (5 bases). Deletions cut 3 bases from V and 8 bases from J, with 8 bases between. Germline loops: CDR1 LGHDT, CDR2 YNNKEL (reference sequence). The CDR3 runs 13 residues. CDR3 DNA sequence: TGTGCCAGCAGCCACGGGGGGGATTCACCCCTCCACTTT. This codes for CASSHGGDSPLHF.

The sample holds a few counts of this clone. V gene TRBV19 combines with J gene TRBJ1-5; 7 bases fit TRBD1. Germline V gene sequence: CDR1 LNHDA, CDR2 SQIVND (reference sequence). CDR3 length: 14 residues. With V trimmed by 7 bases and J by 3 bases, 6 bases remained unmatched. CDR3 region: CASTPGQLNQPQHF. CDR3 nucleotide sequence: TGTGCCAGTACCCCGGGACAGCTCAATCAGCCCCAGCATTTT.

The chain is built from TRBV4-2 and TRBJ1-4, with a weak D call TRBD1 (6 bases). V dropped 1 base and J dropped 4 bases, with 16 bases sitting between them. From germline, CDR1 is LGHNA and CDR2 YNFKEQ. The length of the CDR3 is 17 residues. This CDR3 is CASSQVLVTGLNEKLFF. CDR3 nucleotide sequence: TGTGCCAGCAGCCAAGTTCTCGTGACAGGTCTTAATGAAAAACTGTTTTTT.

The rearrangement links TRBV28 to TRBJ2-3; 9 nucleotides align to TRBD1. CDR3 size: 15 residues. Germline V lookup: CDR1 MDHEN, CDR2 SYDVKM. V shed 5 bases and J 5 bases; nucleotides not matched to a gene: 8. In DNA form, the CDR3 reads TGTGCCAGCAGTACCGCCGGGACAGGGAAAGATACGCAGTATTTT. Amino acids: CASSTAGTGKDTQYF.

The chain employs TRBV19 and TRBJ1-1; D uncertain. V lost 4 bases to trimming and J lost 2 bases, with 11 bases between them. Germline CDR1 and CDR2: LNHDA and SQIVND (reference sequence). There are 14 residues in the CDR3. CDR3 protein: CASSNYLRNTEAFF. CDR3 nucleotides: TGTGCCAGTAGTAACTACCTCAGAAACACTGAAGCTTTCTTT.

The J gene is TRBJ2-7, the V gene TRBV13; 11 bases are a match to TRBD2. The CDR3 is made up of 15 amino acids. In germline, CDR1 is PRHDT, CDR2 FYEKMQ (reference sequence). V lost 4 bases, J lost 7 bases, and 9 bases stayed unmatched. The DNA of the CDR3 is TGTGCCAGCAGCTATAGCGGGAGGGCACCTGGGGAGCAGTACTTC. Translation: CASSYSGRAPGEQYF.

The chain carries TRBV24-1 and TRBJ1-2, with 8 bases lining up with TRBD1. The CDR3 runs 18 residues. CDR1 and CDR2 from the germline V gene are KGHDR and SFDVKD. J lost 4 bases, V lost 3 bases, and 15 bases had no gene match. CDR3 DNA: TGTGCCACCAGTGATCCGCGCAGGGGGCACTTTAGTGGCTATGGCTACACCTTC. Translation gives CATSDPRRGHFSGYGYTF.